Included here is one T cell receptor beta chain sequence, with context. The antigen remains undetermined. The data were produced by immunoSEQ multiplex PCR, yet TCRdb's version contains in-frame clones alone and is incomplete. The table records approximately 130,000 clones, around nine tenths of them present only once. The data originate from a study of T cell responses to AZD1222 COVID-19 vaccine. This CDR3 is 18 amino acids long. CDR1 and CDR2 from the germline V gene are MGHDK and SYGVNS. V shed 3 bases, J shed 4 bases, and the junction held 14 bases outside the gene matches. General study results and limits: Researchers report vaccine-associated CD4 TCRs spanning spike, with dominance at 160-218 and 743-854.

The sequence came from an adult who received the AZD1222 COVID-19 vaccine. Sample: peripheral blood, taken 28 days after the second AZD1222 dose. V usage is TRBV25-1 and J usage is TRBJ2-2; the match to TRBD1 covers 7 bases. This chain's CDR3 is CASSDSTGALGITGELFF. CDR3 DNA: TGTGCCAGCAGTGACTCAACAGGGGCTCTCGGGATCACCGGGGAGCTGTTTTTT.